Presented here are 24 T cell receptor beta chains from one specimen sequenced in a study of T-cell reconstitution after alpha-beta-depleted transplantation in children. The authors prepared the TCRbeta library with unique molecular identifiers. TCRdb analysed the PCR reads with MiXCR anew, one entry per CDR3 protein. The sample shows roughly 500,000 distinct CDR3 sequences, around 13% of them seen only once. The sample was PBMCs from the stem cell graft donor, taken from the stem cell graft. The source of these receptors is a human donor who donated a stem cell graft to a child with combined immunodeficiency.

This chain joins TRBV5-1 and TRBJ2-1; 10 bases are shared with TRBD2. Germline V CDR1 and CDR2: SGHRS, YFSETQ. The length of the CDR3 is 18 residues. J lost 2 bases, V lost 3 bases, and 11 bases had no gene match. The CDR3 reads CASSSGLLAGRAYNEQFF. DNA for the CDR3: TGCGCCAGCAGCTCCGGATTACTAGCGGGGAGAGCCTACAATGAGCAGTTCTTC. Full variable domain (remainder filled in from reference TRBV5-1 and TRBJ2-1): KAGVTQTPRYLIKTRGQQVTLSCSPISGHRSVSWYQQTPGQGLQFLFEYFSETQRNKGNFPGRFSGRQFSNSRSEMNVSTLELGDSALYLCASSSGLLAGRAYNEQFFGPGTRLTVL.

This clonotype was counted between two and nine times. The chain uses TRBV29-1 and TRBJ1-1, with TRBD1 as a possible D gene (5 bases). V was pared by 6 bases and J by 3 bases, with 11 bases between. CDR3 length: 12 amino acids. The germline V gene has CDR1 SQVTM and CDR2 ANQGSEA. CDR3 region: CSVQGFDTEAFF. As DNA, the CDR3 is TGCAGCGTCCAGGGTTTCGACACTGAAGCTTTCTTT.

The chain uses TRBV25-1 and TRBJ2-7, with D perhaps TRBD1 or TRBD2 (5 bases each). V was trimmed by 1 base and J by 3 bases, leaving 7 bases between them. From germline, CDR1 is MGHDK and CDR2 SYGVNS. This CDR3 has 13 residues. CDR3 DNA sequence: TGTGCCAGCAGTGAATTTGGGGGCTACGAGCAGTACTTC. It is translated as CASSEFGGYEQYF.

This clonotype has only a few counts. The CDR3 spells CASSLGLSQGIYEQYF. The CDR3 DNA reads as TGCGCCAGCAGCTTGGGCCTATCACAGGGGATATACGAGCAGTACTTC. The chain carries TRBV5-1 and TRBJ2-7, with TRBD1 matching 7 bases. This CDR3 has 16 amino acids. Per the germline V gene, CDR1 is SGHRS and CDR2 is YFSETQ. The ends lost 0 bases at V and 4 bases at J; junction bases unmatched: 10.

This clonotype was counted many times. The rearrangement links TRBV7-2 to TRBJ2-5, with 8 bases matching TRBD2. Trimming removed 8 bases from V and 4 bases from J; junction bases left unmatched: 6. From germline, CDR1 is SGHTA and CDR2 FQGNSA. The CDR3 is made up of 13 amino acids. The DNA for the CDR3 is TGTGCCAGCTCCCGGGGGGGCGGAGAGACCCAGTACTTC. This sequence encodes CASSRGGGETQYF.

This clonotype was picked up a small number of times. V is TRBV12-3 or TRBV12-4 and J is TRBJ1-1; D is unresolved. Between the trimmed V and J ends, which lost 4 bases and 1 base, there was a span of 10 bases. CDR3 length equals 14 residues. CDR3 protein: CASSWRRENTEAFF. CDR3 coding DNA: TGTGCCAGCAGTTGGCGGAGGGAGAACACTGAAGCTTTCTTT.

This clonotype was seen only a few times. This chain connects TRBV20-1 to TRBJ2-1, with 9 bases lining up with TRBD2. Per germline, CDR1 DFQATT and CDR2 SNEGSKA (reference sequence). The CDR3 length is 15 residues. The V gene end was trimmed by 5 bases and the J gene end by 3 bases; junction bases not matched to a gene: 8. CDR3 region: CSAGNLAGLYNEQFF. The CDR3 nucleotides read TGCAGTGCTGGAAACCTAGCGGGGCTCTACAATGAGCAGTTCTTC.

The chain carries TRBV7-6 and TRBJ2-5; a weak D match, TRBD1 (5 bases). The V gene's germline CDR1 is SGHVS and CDR2 FNYEAQ. The CDR3 is made up of 17 amino acids. With 2 bases removed from V and 7 bases from J, the gap between germline ends came to 23 bases. CDR3 DNA: TGTGCCAGCAGCTTAAATAGGGGCGGACAAGCCCCTTGGACCCAGTACTTC. Protein sequence: CASSLNRGGQAPWTQYF.

This clonotype has just a few counts. This chain connects TRBV10-3 to TRBJ2-3, with a weak D call TRBD2 (6 bases). The CDR3 spans 15 residues. V lost 4 bases, J lost 1 base, and 12 bases lay in between. Germline V gene sequence: CDR1 ENHRY, CDR2 SYGVKD. DNA of the CDR3: TGTGCCATCAGTGTGTGGGGGGAGCGCACAGATACGCAGTATTTT. Translated, it gives CAISVWGERTDTQYF.

This clonotype occurred a few times. CDR3 sequence (DNA): TGTGCCAGCAGTTTAAGGATCCGACAGGGCACAGATACGCAGTATTTT. It translates to CASSLRIRQGTDTQYF. The chain links TRBV27 to TRBJ2-3; TRBD1 might be the D (6 bases). The germline gives CDR1 MNHEY, CDR2 SMNVEV (reference sequence). The CDR3 length is 16 residues. Trimming removed 2 bases at V and 1 base at J, with 13 bases between.

This clonotype has more than one count but fewer than ten. The genes are TRBV28 and TRBJ1-2; tentatively, D is TRBD1 (5 bases). With 5 bases removed from V and 10 bases from J, the gap between germline ends came to 17 bases. The V gene's germline CDR1 is MDHEN and CDR2 SYDVKM. The CDR3 runs 13 residues. The CDR3 spells CASSHLDGGTYTF. The CDR3 bases are TGTGCCAGCAGTCACTTGGACGGGGGAACCTACACCTTC.

The rearrangement joins TRBV20-1 to TRBJ2-4; 9 nucleotides align to TRBD2. The V gene's germline CDR1 is DFQATT and CDR2 SNEGSKA (reference sequence). Trimming at V came to 0 bases and at J to 8 bases, leaving 11 bases not matched to a gene. This CDR3 is built from 16 residues. CDR3 amino acids: CSARDYSGTSPHIQYF. CDR3 sequence (DNA): TGCAGTGCTAGAGATTATTCGGGGACTAGCCCCCACATTCAGTACTTC.

This clonotype was seen many times. The chain has TRBV25-1 and TRBJ1-5, with TRBD1 identical over 7 bases. The ends lost 5 bases at V and 7 bases at J; junction bases unmatched: 8. This CDR3 comprises 14 residues. CDR1 and CDR2 (germline): MGHDK, SYGVNS. CDR3 in amino acids: CASSYRGAGQPQHF. Written as DNA, the CDR3 is TGTGCCAGCAGTTACAGGGGAGCAGGGCAGCCCCAGCATTTT.

This clonotype was recorded at least ten times. V and J are TRBV12-3 or TRBV12-4 and TRBJ2-2; D call uncertain. V lost 2 bases and J 3 bases, leaving 4 bases between the germline ends. The CDR3 loop spans 13 amino acids. CDR3 region: CASSLWDTGELFF. CDR3 DNA sequence: TGTGCCAGCAGTTTATGGGACACCGGGGAGCTGTTTTTT.

This clonotype has a handful of counts. The genes are TRBV20-1 and TRBJ2-7; TRBD2 agrees at 10 bases. CDR3 size: 14 residues. The ends lost 1 base at V and 4 bases at J; junction bases unmatched: 4. CDR1 and CDR2 (germline): DFQATT, SNEGSKA (reference sequence). DNA for the CDR3: TGCAGTGCTAGAGGTGGACTAGCGGTATACGAGCAGTACTTC. Residues: CSARGGLAVYEQYF.

This chain uses TRBV6-1 with TRBJ2-7; D is possibly TRBD1 (6 bases). Trimming pared 11 bases from V and 0 bases from J, leaving 20 bases between. This CDR3 has 15 amino acids. CDR1 is MNHNS and CDR2 is SASEGT in the germline V gene. The chain's CDR3 is CAARRYRDNSYEQYF. The CDR3 coding sequence is TGTGCCGCGAGGCGATACCGGGACAACTCCTACGAGCAGTACTTC.

J is TRBJ2-5 and V is TRBV7-3; 15 bases fit TRBD2. Looked up from germline, CDR1 is SGHTA and CDR2 is FQGTGA. J lost 5 bases, V lost 3 bases, and 1 base had no gene match. This CDR3 has 15 amino acids. CDR3 DNA sequence: TGTGCCAGCAGCTTGGGACTAGCGGGAGGTGAGACCCAGTACTTC. Protein: CASSLGLAGGETQYF.

The chain links TRBV12-3 or TRBV12-4 to TRBJ2-3; 9 nucleotides match TRBD2. With 7 bases clipped from V and 4 bases from J, the junction kept 18 bases outside the gene matches. The CDR3 spans 18 residues. The CDR3 bases are TGTGCCAGCATCCCTAAGGCGTCGCGGGAGGGATGGGCAGATACGCAGTATTTT. Residues: CASIPKASREGWADTQYF.

This clonotype occurred a few times. This chain connects TRBV4-3 to TRBJ1-1; D not resolved. The ends were cut back, 4 bases at V and 0 bases at J, with 12 bases in the middle. Germline values: CDR1 LGHNA, CDR2 YSLEER. The CDR3 has 15 amino acids. The CDR3 here is CASSPFPSLNTEAFF. The CDR3 DNA is TGCGCCAGCAGCCCCTTCCCCAGTTTGAACACTGAAGCTTTCTTT.

The CDR3 coding sequence is TGTGCCAGCAGTTACCATCAGGGAAATAAAATTGAAGCTTTCTTT. Translation gives CASSYHQGNKIEAFF. This chain links TRBV6-5 with TRBJ1-1; maybe TRBD1 (5 bases). Germline lookup yields CDR1 MNHEY and CDR2 SVGAGI. This CDR3 contains 15 residues. V shed 2 bases and J shed 7 bases, with 17 bases lying between them.

The rearrangement joins TRBV6-1 to TRBJ1-3, with a possible D match to TRBD1 (5 bases). Per the germline V gene, CDR1 is MNHNS and CDR2 is SASEGT. The CDR3 extends over 15 amino acids. V was clipped by 6 bases and J by 4 bases, with 16 bases between them. CDR3 amino acids: CASRSQGTGGNTIYF. CDR3 DNA sequence: TGTGCCAGCAGGTCTCAGGGAACCGGAGGAAACACCATATATTTT.

This clonotype was counted at least ten times. This sequence joins TRBV7-8 and TRBJ2-1; no clear D gene. The germline V gene has CDR1 SGHVS and CDR2 FQNEAQ. V dropped 1 base and J dropped 10 bases, with 11 bases sitting between them. The CDR3 totals 13 residues. This chain's CDR3 is CASSLVSVGEQFF. DNA for the CDR3: TGTGCCAGCAGCTTAGTATCGGTGGGGGAGCAGTTCTTC.

CDR3 bases: TGTGCCAGCAGCCCCTTCGGCCCCTACGAGCAGTACTTC. The encoded protein is CASSPFGPYEQYF. The gene calls are TRBV7-2 and TRBJ2-7; D remains ambiguous. From germline, CDR1 is SGHTA and CDR2 FQGNSA. This CDR3 is built from 13 residues. The V end lost 5 bases, the J end lost 2 bases, and 10 bases lay between the germline ends.

This clonotype was seen a few times. The chain carries TRBV27 and TRBJ2-3; D gene uncertain. The CDR3 is 13 residues long. The germline CDR1 and CDR2 sequences are MNHEY and SMNVEV (reference sequence). V dropped 2 bases and J dropped 4 bases, with 7 bases sitting between them. The CDR3: CASSLIVADTQYF. CDR3 DNA: TGTGCCAGCAGTTTAATTGTAGCAGATACGCAGTATTTT.